Sequencing of this T cell receptor beta chain was carried out in a study of T cells in localized non-small cell lung cancer. Comments on this clone: What it binds is unknown.

CDR1 and CDR2 (germline): GTSNPN, SVGIG (reference sequence). Trimming removed 0 bases at V and 8 bases at J, with 17 bases between. The CDR3 runs 16 residues. Study results and limitations: Blood T cell density predicted longer survival; adjacent-lung clonality, shorter. Uninvolved adjacent lung showed the highest T cell clonality, exceeding tumor. Adjacent lung had a median around 60 of the 100 largest tumor clones. Sequence data derive from only one tumor region, so heterogeneity remains possible.

The repertoire was sequenced with immunoSEQ multiplex PCR; TCRdb's copy has only in-frame clones and lacks some. The repertoire includes under 70,000 clones, roughly 85% of them detected once, and roughly 5.1% sits in the top ten. This chain connects TRBV30 to TRBJ1-6; D may be TRBD1 (5 bases). This clonotype was sampled from a woman aged 40 to 75 with stage I lung adenocarcinoma. Sequencing used peripheral blood, obtained before any cancer treatment. CDR3 region: CAWSVLGIRVDSPLHF. CDR3 nucleotide sequence: TGTGCCTGGAGTGTACTGGGAATCAGGGTGGATTCACCCCTCCACTTT.